This T cell receptor (beta chain) emerged from a study of early T cells in non-severe SARS-CoV-2 infection (dated by TCRdb to the early 2020s). Broadly, across the study: TCR sequencing used bulk RNA from unsorted whole blood, so alpha and beta chains could not be paired.

V is reduced by 4 bases and J by 1 base, leaving a spacing of 5 bases between them. CDR1 and CDR2 (SGHNT, YYREEE) derive from the germline V gene (reference sequence). From cysteine to phenylalanine, the CDR3 is 12 amino acids long. CDR3 DNA is the only sequence kept; it has 36 bases, read in frame from the first base. Library creation used 5' RACE. Reads for this sample came from a NextSeq 500. To correct for sequencing error and PCR bias, the TCR library protocol tagged individual cDNA molecules with unique molecular identifiers. Both TCR alpha and beta chains were sequenced, and tight co-correlation was observed between alpha and beta sequence abundances in each sample. Turning to the authors' computational methods: Decombinator V4 was used to annotate the V gene, J gene and CDR3 of the TCR sequences. Expanded TCRs were defined as changing significantly between any two time points under a Poisson model with p below 0.0001. TCR abundances were normalised to the total number of TCRs sequenced per sample and were expressed as counts per million. TRAV1-2 paired with TRAJ12, TRAJ20 or TRAJ33 defined MAIT TCRs, while TRAV10 paired with TRAJ18 defined iNKT TCRs. VDJdb, accessed on 1 November 2021, was searched for TCRs annotated for CMV, EBV and SARS-CoV-2, and TCRs annotated for more than one antigen were excluded. TCRdb took the public reads, trimmed them with fastp at Q25, ran MiXCR for clone calling and kept in-frame beta chains. Rows are combined by CDR3 protein, so each entry shows the most common genes and DNA. TCRdb, not the original authors, processed these V and J calls. Counted in this sample were roughly 48,000 distinct CDR3 sequences; 5.6% of them appeared once. The leading ten clones occupy 4.5% of the sample.

A case-control design nested within a healthcare worker cohort in London, UK, was used, with weekly nasopharyngeal swab PCR tests and blood sampling performed. Healthcare workers were enrolled in the week of the UK lockdown, from 23 to 31 March 2020, and were followed every week for up to 16 weeks. This clonotype was seen at least ten times. The antigen it recognizes is unknown. The record has no base qualities; no much larger clone is one base away. Study-level results and caveats: VDJdb matching was skewed toward anti-spike CD8 responses and likely underestimated virus-specific expansions by missing private and CD4 specificities.

The receptor chain draws on TRBV5-4 and TRBJ2-5; the D segment cannot be called with confidence. The TCR comes from an adult who was a healthcare worker with PCR-confirmed SARS-CoV-2 infection or an uninfected control (not recorded which). Material for sequencing was whole blood. The nucleotides read TGTGCCAGCAGCCGCACCCAAGAGACCCAGTACTTC. Its amino acids are CASSRTQETQYF.